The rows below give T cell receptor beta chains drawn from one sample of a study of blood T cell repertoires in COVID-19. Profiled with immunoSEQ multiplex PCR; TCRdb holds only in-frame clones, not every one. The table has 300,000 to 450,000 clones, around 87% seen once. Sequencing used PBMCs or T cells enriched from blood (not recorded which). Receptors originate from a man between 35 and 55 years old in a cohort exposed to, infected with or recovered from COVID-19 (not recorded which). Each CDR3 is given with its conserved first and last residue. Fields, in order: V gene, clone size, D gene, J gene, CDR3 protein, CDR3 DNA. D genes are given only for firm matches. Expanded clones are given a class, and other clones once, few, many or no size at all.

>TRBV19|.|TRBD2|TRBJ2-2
CASSITSGSSSAGELFF
TGTGCCAGTAGTATTACTAGCGGGAGCAGTAGCGCCGGGGAGCTGTTTTTT
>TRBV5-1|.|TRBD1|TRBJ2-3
CASSPGQGSDTQYF
TGCGCCAGCAGTCCCGGACAGGGATCAGATACGCAGTATTTT
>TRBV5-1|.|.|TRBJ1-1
CASGGLMNTEAFF
TGCGCCAGCGGAGGTTTAATGAACACTGAAGCTTTCTTT
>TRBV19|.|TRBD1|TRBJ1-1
CASKVGRDRVTEAFF
TGTGCCAGTAAAGTAGGCCGGGACAGGGTCACTGAAGCTTTCTTT
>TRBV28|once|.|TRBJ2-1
CASSFPRPGGQPGVQFF
TGTGCCAGCAGTTTTCCCCGTCCTGGGGGCCAGCCAGGGGTGCAGTTCTTC
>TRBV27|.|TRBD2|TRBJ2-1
CASSFLKDASGSGDEQFF
TGTGCCAGCAGTTTCTTAAAAGATGCTAGCGGGAGTGGGGATGAGCAGTTCTTC
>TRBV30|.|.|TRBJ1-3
CAWSPGGAPSGNTIYF
TGTGCCTGGAGTCCGGGGGGGGCGCCCTCTGGAAACACCATATATTTT
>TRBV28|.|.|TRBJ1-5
CASSSVAGVVNQPQHF
TGTGCCAGCAGTTCGGTGGCAGGGGTCGTCAATCAGCCCCAGCATTTT
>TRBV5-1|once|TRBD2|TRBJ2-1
CASLDLAGERNEQFF
TGCGCCAGCCTGGATCTAGCGGGAGAGAGAAATGAGCAGTTCTTC
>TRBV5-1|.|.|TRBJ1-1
CASSLARMNTEAFF
TGCGCCAGCAGTCTCGCCAGAATGAACACTGAAGCTTTCTTT
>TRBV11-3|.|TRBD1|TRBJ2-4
CASSLANGQGAVGNIQYF
TGTGCCAGCAGCTTAGCGAACGGACAGGGGGCCGTCGGAAACATTCAGTACTTC
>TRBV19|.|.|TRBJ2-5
CASSVSSVETQYF
TGTGCCAGTAGCGTTTCTAGCGTAGAGACCCAGTACTTC
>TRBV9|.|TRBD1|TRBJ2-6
CASSVFGQGATGANVLTF
TGTGCCAGCAGCGTTTTCGGGCAGGGGGCAACTGGGGCCAACGTCCTGACTTTC
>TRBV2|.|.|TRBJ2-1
CASSERSSYGGNEQFF
TGTGCCAGCAGTGAACGGTCAAGCTACGGGGGCAATGAGCAGTTCTTC
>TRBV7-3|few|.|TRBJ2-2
CASSLSGDGELFF
TGTGCCAGCAGCTTATCAGGGGACGGGGAGCTGTTTTTT
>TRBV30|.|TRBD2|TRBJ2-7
CAWRRYGTNYEQYF
TGTGCCTGGAGGAGGTATGGGACTAACTACGAGCAGTACTTC
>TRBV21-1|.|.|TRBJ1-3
CASSKLRDRGNTIYF
TGTGCCAGCAGCAAACTCCGGGACAGAGGAAACACCATATATTTT
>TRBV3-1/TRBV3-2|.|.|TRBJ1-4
CASSQDGEKLFF
TGTGCCAGCAGCCAAGACGGGGAAAAACTGTTTTTT
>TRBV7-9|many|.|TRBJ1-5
CASSLAQFGSNQPQHF
TGTGCCAGCAGCTTAGCACAGTTTGGGAGCAATCAGCCCCAGCATTTT
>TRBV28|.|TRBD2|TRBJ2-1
CASQGLAGGQAKGNEQFF
TGTGCCAGCCAGGGACTAGCGGGAGGGCAGGCGAAGGGGAATGAGCAGTTCTTC
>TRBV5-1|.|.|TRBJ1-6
CASSLVRGSPLHF
TGCGCCAGCAGCTTGGTCCGGGGTTCACCCCTCCACTTT
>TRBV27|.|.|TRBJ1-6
CASSQTSDRPNSPLHF
TGTGCCAGCAGCCAAACGTCCGACAGACCAAATTCACCCCTCCACTTT
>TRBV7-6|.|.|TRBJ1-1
CASSLYPTNTEAFF
TGTGCCAGCAGCTTATATCCTACGAACACTGAAGCTTTCTTT
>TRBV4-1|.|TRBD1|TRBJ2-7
CASSQDLPPTGAEQYF
TGCGCCAGCAGCCAAGATCTTCCCCCGACAGGGGCCGAGCAGTACTTC
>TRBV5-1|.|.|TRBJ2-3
CASSLVGQTGIRPDTQYF
TGCGCCAGCAGCTTGGTGGGACAAACAGGGATCCGCCCAGATACGCAGTATTTT
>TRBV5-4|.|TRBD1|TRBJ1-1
CASSFQGVNTEAFF
TGTGCCAGCAGCTTTCAGGGGGTGAACACTGAAGCTTTCTTT
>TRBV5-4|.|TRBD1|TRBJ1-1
CASSPGTENTEAFF
TGTGCCAGCAGCCCAGGGACAGAGAACACTGAAGCTTTCTTT
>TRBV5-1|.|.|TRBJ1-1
CASSYTGFNTEAFF
TGCGCCAGCAGCTACACAGGCTTCAACACTGAAGCTTTCTTT
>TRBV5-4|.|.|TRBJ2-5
CASSYGLIQETQYF
TGTGCCAGCAGCTATGGACTAATACAAGAGACCCAGTACTTC
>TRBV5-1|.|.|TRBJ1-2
CASSPGEGLKGYTF
TGCGCCAGCAGCCCCGGGGAGGGCCTGAAAGGCTACACCTTC
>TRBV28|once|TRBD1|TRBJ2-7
CASSLGSGGKYEQYF
TGTGCCAGCAGTTTAGGTTCAGGGGGCAAATACGAGCAGTACTTC
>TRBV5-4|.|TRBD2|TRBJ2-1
CASSAGEGGSSYNEQFF
TGTGCCAGCAGCGCCGGTGAGGGCGGGAGCTCCTACAATGAGCAGTTCTTC
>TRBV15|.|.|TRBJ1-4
CATSRLTGGNEKLFF
TGTGCCACCAGCAGGCTGACGGGCGGGAATGAAAAACTGTTTTTT
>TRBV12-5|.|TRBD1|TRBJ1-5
CASGLVLTGVGNQPQHF
TGTGCTAGTGGTTTGGTATTGACAGGGGTCGGGAATCAGCCCCAGCATTTT
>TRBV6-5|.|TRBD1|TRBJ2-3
CASSYVRTGDGDTQYF
TGTGCCAGCAGTTATGTCCGGACAGGGGACGGAGATACGCAGTATTTT
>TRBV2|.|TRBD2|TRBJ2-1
CASLAGGPYNEQFF
TGTGCCAGCCTAGCGGGAGGTCCCTACAATGAGCAGTTCTTC
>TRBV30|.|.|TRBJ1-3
CAWIGQAGNTIYF
TGTGCCTGGATTGGGCAAGCTGGAAACACCATATATTTT
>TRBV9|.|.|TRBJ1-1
CASSATLRDYTEAFF
TGTGCCAGCAGCGCCACCCTCAGGGATTACACTGAAGCTTTCTTT
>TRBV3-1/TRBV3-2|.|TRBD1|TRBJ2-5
CASSQERVGGVYF
TGTGCCAGCAGCCAAGAAAGGGTAGGGGGCGTGTACTTC
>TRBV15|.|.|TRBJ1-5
CATSRGGGNQPQHF
TGTGCCACCAGCAGGGGCGGGGGTAATCAGCCCCAGCATTTT
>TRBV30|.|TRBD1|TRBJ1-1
CAWSVKGARLTFF
TGTGCCTGGAGTGTTAAGGGGGCTCGTCTCACTTTCTTT
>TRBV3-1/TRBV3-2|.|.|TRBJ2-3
CASSHASTDTQYF
TGTGCCAGCAGCCATGCGTCCACAGATACGCAGTATTTT
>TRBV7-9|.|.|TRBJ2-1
CASKGTGLNIRGEQFF
TGTGCCAGCAAGGGGACTGGTTTGAATATTCGGGGTGAGCAGTTCTTC
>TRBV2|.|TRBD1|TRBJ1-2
CASSEAGQGEGYTF
TGTGCCAGCAGTGAAGCTGGTCAGGGGGAGGGCTACACCTTC
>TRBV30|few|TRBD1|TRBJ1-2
CAWSVTGGTDGYTF
TGTGCCTGGAGTGTAACAGGGGGGACGGATGGCTACACCTTC
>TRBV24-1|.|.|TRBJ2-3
CATSDFGDTQYF
TGTGCCACCAGTGATTTCGGGGATACGCAGTATTTT
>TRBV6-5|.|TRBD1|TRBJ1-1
CASSHDTGDDTEAFF
TGTGCCAGCAGCCACGACACAGGGGATGACACTGAAGCTTTCTTT
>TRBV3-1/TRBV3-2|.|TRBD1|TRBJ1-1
CASSRGTGGNTEAFF
TGTGCCAGCAGCCGCGGGACAGGAGGGAACACTGAAGCTTTCTTT
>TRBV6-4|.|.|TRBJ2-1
CASSPGTGGVGLAGRQFF
TGTGCCAGCAGCCCCGGGACAGGGGGCGTAGGACTAGCGGGCCGTCAGTTCTTC
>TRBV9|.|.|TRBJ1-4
CASSPGNANEKLFF
TGTGCCAGCAGCCCAGGGAATGCTAATGAAAAACTGTTTTTT
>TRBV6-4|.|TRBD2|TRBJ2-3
CASSPSGGQTSTDTQYF
TGTGCCAGCAGTCCTAGCGGGGGACAAACTAGCACAGATACGCAGTATTTT
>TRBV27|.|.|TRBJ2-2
CASSLTTGELFF
TGTGCCAGCAGTTTAACTACCGGGGAGCTGTTTTTT
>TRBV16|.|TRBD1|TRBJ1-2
CASSQVTRGQTF
TGTGCCAGCAGCCAAGTCACCAGGGGGCAGACCTTC
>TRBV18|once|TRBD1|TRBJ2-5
CASSPGTGNQETQYF
TGTGCCAGCTCACCCGGGACAGGGAACCAAGAGACCCAGTACTTC
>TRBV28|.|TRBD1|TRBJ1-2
CASSGTVYGYTF
TGTGCCAGCAGTGGGACAGTTTATGGCTACACCTTC
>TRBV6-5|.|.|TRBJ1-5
CASMTRERGNQPQHF
TGTGCCAGCATGACCAGGGAAAGGGGCAATCAGCCCCAGCATTTT
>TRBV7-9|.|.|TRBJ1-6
CASSEYRISNSPLHF
TGTGCCAGCAGCGAATACAGGATATCTAATTCACCCCTCCACTTT
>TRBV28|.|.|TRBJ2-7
CASRPSGTYSYEQYF
TGTGCCAGCAGGCCATCCGGGACATACTCCTACGAGCAGTACTTC
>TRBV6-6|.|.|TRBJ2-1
CASSYTSNEQFF
TGTGCCAGCAGTTACACATCGAATGAGCAGTTCTTC
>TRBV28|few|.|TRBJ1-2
CASSGAYGYTF
TGTGCCAGCAGTGGGGCGTATGGCTACACCTTC